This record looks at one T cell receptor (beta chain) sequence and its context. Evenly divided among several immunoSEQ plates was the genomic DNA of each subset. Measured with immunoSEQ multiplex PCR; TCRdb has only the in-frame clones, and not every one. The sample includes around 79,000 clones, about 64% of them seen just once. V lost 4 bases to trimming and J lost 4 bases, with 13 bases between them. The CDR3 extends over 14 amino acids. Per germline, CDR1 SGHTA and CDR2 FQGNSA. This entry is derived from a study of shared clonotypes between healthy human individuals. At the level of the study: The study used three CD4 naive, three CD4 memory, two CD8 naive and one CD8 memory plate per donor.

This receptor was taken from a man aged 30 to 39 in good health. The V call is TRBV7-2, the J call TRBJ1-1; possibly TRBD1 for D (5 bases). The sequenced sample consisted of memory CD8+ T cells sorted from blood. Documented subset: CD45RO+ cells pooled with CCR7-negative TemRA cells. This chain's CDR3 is CASSSQGSRTEAFF. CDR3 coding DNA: TGTGCCAGCAGCTCTCAGGGTTCTCGCACTGAAGCTTTCTTT.